These 6 T cell receptor beta chains were sequenced from one sample in a study of cytomegalovirus exposure and HLA in healthy donors. The PCR used 60 Vbeta and 13 Jbeta primers. Assay: immunoSEQ multiplex PCR; the TCRdb copy retains only in-frame clones and omits some. The sample includes 100,000 to 150,000 clones, 66% of them seen just once. The specimen sequenced was PBMCs. These TCRs come from a man younger than 35 in good health and CMV-seronegative.

This chain connects TRBV7-2 to TRBJ2-7, with 8 positions matching TRBD1. The germline gives CDR1 SGHTA, CDR2 FQGNSA. This CDR3 region has 15 residues. V dropped 3 bases and J dropped 2; count of bases not matched to a gene: 6. This CDR3 is CASSFAGQATYEQYF. CDR3 DNA sequence: TGTGCCAGCAGCTTCGCGGGACAGGCAACCTACGAGCAGTACTTC.

This rearrangement joins TRBV4-1 to TRBJ1-4; TRBD1 aligns across 9 bases. The CDR3 is 15 amino acids. Germline lookup yields CDR1 MGHRA and CDR2 YSYEKL. Unmatched junction bases numbered 7, after V lost 0 bases and J lost 11 bases. The CDR3 sequence is CASSQDRQGVRKLFF. CDR3 in DNA: TGCGCCAGCAGCCAAGATAGACAGGGGGTTCGGAAACTGTTTTTT.

This clone was detected a few times. This chain connects TRBV5-1 to TRBJ2-7; 11 bases map to TRBD1. With V trimmed by 7 bases and J by 7 bases, 10 bases remained unmatched. This CDR3 spans 14 amino acids. CDR1 is SGHRS, CDR2 YFSETQ, per germline. CDR3 sequence: CASRLAGTGGEQYF. CDR3 coding DNA: TGCGCCAGCCGTTTGGCCGGGACAGGGGGGGAGCAGTACTTC.

V gene TRBV7-2 combines with J gene TRBJ1-2; D is uncertain. The V and J ends lost 5 bases and 6 bases respectively, with 10 bases between them. The CDR3 spans 12 residues. Germline V gene lookup returns CDR1 SGHTA and CDR2 FQGNSA. CDR3 DNA sequence: TGTGCCAGCAGCCAGAACAGTAATGGCTACACCTTC. Its translation: CASSQNSNGYTF.

The CDR3 nucleotides are TGTGCCTGGAGGGTCAGGGGAGACACTGAAGCTTTCTTT. This translates into CAWRVRGDTEAFF. This chain joins TRBV30 and TRBJ1-1; TRBD1 is a possible D gene (6 bases). This CDR3 spans 13 amino acids. Germline V gives CDR1 GTSNPN, CDR2 SVGIG (reference sequence). Trimming left V 3 bases short and J 3 bases short, with 11 bases between.

The chain carries TRBV30 and TRBJ1-1; D gene unclear. This CDR3 contains 14 residues. The germline V gene has CDR1 GTSNPN and CDR2 SVGIG (reference sequence). V lost 0 bases to trimming and J lost 3 bases, with 11 bases between them. Here the CDR3 DNA reads TGTGCCTGGAGTGTTCACGGGCGGGACACTGAAGCTTTCTTT. Translating it yields CAWSVHGRDTEAFF.